The 15 T cell receptor beta chains below all came from one sample that was sequenced in a study of blood T cell repertoires in COVID-19. Only in-frame clones appear in the TCRdb table, and some are missing; sequencing was by immunoSEQ multiplex PCR. This table has 300,000 to 400,000 clones, roughly 90% appearing once. Input material: peripheral blood. Source of these receptors: a woman in her 70s with COVID-19, enrolled during active disease.

The CDR3 region is CASSRDSSSYEQYF. CDR3 bases: TGTGCCAGCAGCCGGGACAGTAGCTCCTACGAGCAGTACTTC. J is TRBJ2-7 and V is TRBV28, with TRBD1 matching 7 bases. The CDR3 is 14 amino acids. Germline V gene sequence: CDR1 MDHEN, CDR2 SYDVKM. V was clipped by 6 bases and J by 0 bases; unmatched bases: 5.

This chain uses TRBV4-1 with TRBJ2-2; the D is unclear. This CDR3 is 13 amino acids long. Deletions cut 1 base from V and 6 bases from J, with 6 bases between. Germline CDR1 reads MGHRA; CDR2 reads YSYEKL. The CDR3 is CASSQVASGELFF. CDR3 nucleotide sequence: TGCGCCAGCAGCCAAGTAGCATCCGGGGAGCTGTTTTTT.

This clone was detected only a few times. The chain joins TRBV9 to TRBJ2-5, with TRBD2 identical over 9 bases. This CDR3 has 16 residues. Germline V gene lookup returns CDR1 SGDLS and CDR2 YYNGEE. Unmatched junction bases numbered 6, after V lost 0 bases and J lost 3 bases. The CDR3 sequence: CASSVGQRGDEETQYF. The CDR3 coding sequence is TGTGCCAGCAGCGTAGGTCAGCGGGGGGATGAAGAGACCCAGTACTTC.

The CDR3 DNA reads as TGCAGCGTTGAAGATCTCACCGGGGAGCTGTTTTTT. Amino acid sequence: CSVEDLTGELFF. J is TRBJ2-2 and V is TRBV29-1; no firm D call. Germline lookup yields CDR1 SQVTM and CDR2 ANQGSEA. The CDR3 contains 12 residues. V was cut by 0 bases and J by 4 bases, with 3 bases left in between.

The chain combines TRBV20-1 with TRBJ1-4; D is possibly TRBD1 (6 bases). Trimming removed 3 bases at V and 3 bases at J, with 14 bases between. The germline V gene encodes CDR1 DFQATT and CDR2 SNEGSKA (reference sequence). This CDR3 spans 15 amino acids. CDR3 coding DNA: TGCAGTGCTAGTTACGCAGGGGTGGCTAATGAAAAACTGTTTTTT. Amino acids: CSASYAGVANEKLFF.

The V and J genes are TRBV27 and TRBJ2-3; the match to TRBD2 covers 12 bases. The CDR3 contains 18 residues. After removal of 5 bases from V and 2 bases from J, the junction contained 11 bases not matched to a gene. CDR1 is MNHEY and CDR2 is SMNVEV in the germline V gene (reference sequence). This chain's CDR3 is CASSPRTSGAPYTDTQYF. The CDR3 coding sequence is TGTGCCAGCAGTCCCCGGACTAGCGGGGCCCCCTACACAGATACGCAGTATTTT.

V is TRBV7-2 and J is TRBJ1-2; 9 nucleotides match TRBD1. Germline CDR1 reads SGHTA; CDR2 reads FQGNSA. The J segment lost 3 bases and the V segment lost 4 bases, leaving 6 bases of the junction unmatched. The CDR3 spans 15 residues. The CDR3 region is CASSSRDREYYGYTF. DNA of the CDR3: TGTGCCAGCAGCTCGAGGGACAGGGAATACTATGGCTACACCTTC. Based on the CDR3 plus reference TRBV7-2 and TRBJ1-2, the full variable domain is GAGVSQSPSNKVTEKGKDVELRCDPISGHTALYWYRQSLGQGLEFLIYFQGNSAPDKSGLPSDRFSAERTGGSVSTLTIQRTQQEDSAVYLCASSSRDREYYGYTFGSGTRLTVV.

The J gene is TRBJ2-3, the V gene TRBV5-1; 13 bases are a match to TRBD2. This CDR3 comprises 16 residues. Germline CDR1 and CDR2: SGHRS and YFSETQ. Trimming removed 3 bases from V and 1 base from J; junction bases left unmatched: 2. CDR3 loop: CASSWGTSGGTDTQYF. The CDR3 DNA reads as TGCGCCAGCAGCTGGGGGACTAGCGGGGGCACAGATACGCAGTATTTT.

The chain combines TRBV24-1 with TRBJ2-7, with D possibly TRBD2 on 5 matching bases. The CDR3 is 14 amino acids. CDR1 is KGHDR and CDR2 is SFDVKD in the germline V gene. V gave up 1 base and J gave up 10 bases, with 16 bases separating them. This chain's CDR3 is CATSDLRGRVGQYF. CDR3 coding DNA: TGTGCCACCAGTGATTTACGGGGAAGGGTCGGTCAGTACTTC.

This clone showed up just a few times. V is TRBV6-5 and J is TRBJ2-3; TRBD1 aligns across 9 bases. The CDR3 is 15 residues long. Germline CDR1 reads MNHEY; CDR2 reads SVGAGI. Losses at the gene ends were 4 bases for V and 6 bases for J; bases not matched to a gene: 8. CDR3 bases: TGTGCCAGCAGTTTGACAGGGGGAGTGGTGGATACGCAGTATTTT. Protein: CASSLTGGVVDTQYF.

This clone was seen more than once but under ten times. The V gene is TRBV24-1, the J gene TRBJ1-4; D gene unclear. The CDR3 runs to 13 residues. Deletions cut 5 bases from V and 8 bases from J, with 11 bases between. Germline CDR1 is KGHDR and CDR2 is SFDVKD. The CDR3 sequence: CATSAREEEKLFF. In nucleotides, the CDR3 is TGTGCCACCAGTGCAAGGGAGGAGGAAAAACTGTTTTTT.

This sequence joins TRBV20-1 and TRBJ1-1, with TRBD1 as a possible D gene (5 bases). The CDR3 contains 11 residues. The V and J ends lost 5 bases and 11 bases respectively, with 15 bases between them. Germline V gives CDR1 DFQATT, CDR2 SNEGSKA (reference sequence). The CDR3 region has the DNA TGCAGTGCTCACGGCAGGGCTCAGGCTTTCTTT. Translating it yields CSAHGRAQAFF.

V usage is TRBV5-1 and J usage is TRBJ1-1, with D possibly TRBD1 on 6 matching bases. The CDR3 is 15 amino acids. With 1 base removed from V and 4 bases from J, the gap between germline ends came to 14 bases. From germline, CDR1 is SGHRS and CDR2 YFSETQ. CDR3 residues: CASSLRGGESTEAFF. CDR3 nucleotide sequence: TGCGCCAGCAGCTTGAGGGGGGGCGAAAGCACTGAAGCTTTCTTT. Full variable domain (remainder filled in from reference TRBV5-1 and TRBJ1-1): KAGVTQTPRYLIKTRGQQVTLSCSPISGHRSVSWYQQTPGQGLQFLFEYFSETQRNKGNFPGRFSGRQFSNSRSEMNVSTLELGDSALYLCASSLRGGESTEAFFGQGTRLTVV.

This chain uses TRBV18 with TRBJ1-3, with D possibly matching TRBD1 (6 bases). Germline CDR1 is KGHSH and CDR2 is LQKENI. The V gene lost 5 bases and the J gene lost 2 bases, with 13 bases spanning the gap. The CDR3 covers 15 residues. The CDR3 protein is CASSFFRGTGNTIYF. The CDR3 coding sequence is TGTGCCAGCTCATTTTTCAGGGGAACTGGAAACACCATATATTTT.

This clone came up once. The V gene is TRBV7-2, the J gene TRBJ2-2; 7 positions match TRBD1. The V and J ends lost 0 bases and 5 bases, in that order; junction bases with no gene match: 6. CDR3 size: 16 residues. The germline CDR1 and CDR2 sequences are SGHTA and FQGNSA. The CDR3 DNA follows: TGTGCCAGCAGCTTAGCGCGGTCCAGGGGGACCGGGGAGCTGTTTTTT. It yields the protein CASSLARSRGTGELFF.